These T cell receptor beta chains were read from a single sample in a study of vaccination and CD4 T cells after COVID-19. Their antigen targets remain unknown. TCRdb fed the PCR reads into MiXCR, producing one record per CDR3 protein. The table records about 14,000 distinct CDR3 sequences, roughly 34% of them present only once. The material sequenced was cultured CD4+ T cells from blood. Receptor source: a human donor with COVID-19. CDR3s include the opening cysteine and the closing phenylalanine or tryptophan. D genes are given only for firm matches. For some rows the clone size is stated as once, few or many, or as a class when expanded; others skip it.

abundance: few; d_gene: NA; v_gene: TRBV15; j_gene: TRBJ2-7; CDR3aa: CATSRPHRLGYYEQYF; CDR3nt: TGTGCCACCAGCAGACCCCACCGGTTAGGCTACTACGAGCAGTACTTC
abundance: NA; d_gene: NA; v_gene: TRBV20-1; j_gene: TRBJ1-1; CDR3aa: CSARDGASEAFF; CDR3nt: TGCAGTGCTAGGGACGGGGCTTCTGAAGCTTTCTTT
abundance: NA; d_gene: NA; v_gene: TRBV6-2/TRBV6-3; j_gene: TRBJ1-2; CDR3aa: CASSYPEDGYTF; CDR3nt: TGTGCCAGCAGTTACCCTGAGGATGGCTACACCTTC
abundance: once; d_gene: NA; v_gene: TRBV6-4; j_gene: TRBJ1-2; CDR3aa: CASSESAGYSYTF; CDR3nt: TGTGCCAGCAGTGAGTCGGCAGGCTATAGCTACACCTTC
abundance: NA; d_gene: NA; v_gene: TRBV7-9; j_gene: TRBJ1-6; CDR3aa: CASSQERGGHSPLHF; CDR3nt: TGTGCCAGCAGTCAAGAGAGGGGGGGACATTCACCCCTCCACTTT
abundance: NA; d_gene: NA; v_gene: TRBV7-6; j_gene: TRBJ2-5; CDR3aa: CASSLGQLARETQYF; CDR3nt: TGTGCCAGCAGCTTAGGCCAACTAGCCCGGGAGACCCAGTACTTC
abundance: few; d_gene: NA; v_gene: TRBV5-1; j_gene: TRBJ1-6; CDR3aa: CASSLEGSGSPLHF; CDR3nt: TGCGCCAGCAGCTTGGAAGGGTCAGGATCACCCCTCCACTTT
abundance: NA; d_gene: NA; v_gene: TRBV7-2; j_gene: TRBJ2-7; CDR3aa: CASSAGRNYEQYF; CDR3nt: TGTGCCAGCAGCGCGGGACGGAACTACGAGCAGTACTTC
abundance: few; d_gene: TRBD2; v_gene: TRBV12-3/TRBV12-4; j_gene: TRBJ2-5; CDR3aa: CASRASGGPAETQYF; CDR3nt: TGTGCCAGTAGGGCTAGCGGGGGCCCCGCGGAGACCCAGTACTTC
abundance: NA; d_gene: NA; v_gene: TRBV7-9; j_gene: TRBJ1-1; CDR3aa: CASSEGLEAFF; CDR3nt: TGTGCCAGCAGCGAGGGGCTTGAAGCTTTCTTT
abundance: few; d_gene: TRBD1; v_gene: TRBV15; j_gene: TRBJ1-1; CDR3aa: CATSFRQGLWAFF; CDR3nt: TGTGCCACCAGCTTTCGACAGGGGCTGTGGGCTTTCTTT
abundance: NA; d_gene: NA; v_gene: TRBV6-1; j_gene: TRBJ2-7; CDR3aa: CASSRDAGYEQYF; CDR3nt: TGTGCCAGCAGTAGGGACGCAGGCTACGAGCAGTACTTC
abundance: NA; d_gene: TRBD1; v_gene: TRBV6-1; j_gene: TRBJ2-7; CDR3aa: CASLQTGNSYEQYF; CDR3nt: TGTGCCTCCCTTCAGACAGGGAACTCCTACGAGCAGTACTTC
abundance: once; d_gene: NA; v_gene: TRBV10-3; j_gene: TRBJ1-3; CDR3aa: CAIIPSDGPGSGNTIYF; CDR3nt: TGTGCCATCATCCCGTCGGATGGTCCGGGGTCTGGAAACACCATATATTTT
abundance: NA; d_gene: TRBD1; v_gene: TRBV7-9; j_gene: TRBJ1-5; CDR3aa: CASSLTGAVPNQPQHF; CDR3nt: TGTGCCAGCAGCCTAACAGGGGCCGTCCCTAATCAGCCCCAGCATTTT
abundance: few; d_gene: NA; v_gene: TRBV7-9; j_gene: TRBJ2-2; CDR3aa: CASSRWRMNTGELFF; CDR3nt: TGTGCCAGCAGCCGGTGGAGGATGAACACCGGGGAGCTGTTTTTT
abundance: NA; d_gene: TRBD1; v_gene: TRBV5-5; j_gene: TRBJ1-1; CDR3aa: CASSPRDSRSTEAFF; CDR3nt: TGTGCCAGCAGCCCCAGGGACAGTCGGTCCACTGAAGCTTTCTTT
abundance: NA; d_gene: NA; v_gene: TRBV9; j_gene: TRBJ1-1; CDR3aa: CASSVGMNTEAFF; CDR3nt: TGTGCCAGCAGCGTAGGAATGAACACTGAAGCTTTCTTT
abundance: few; d_gene: NA; v_gene: TRBV2; j_gene: TRBJ1-6; CDR3aa: CASSEGTGLFPHIPLHF; CDR3nt: TGTGCCAGCAGTGAAGGAACAGGGTTGTTCCCTCATATACCCCTCCACTTT
abundance: NA; d_gene: NA; v_gene: TRBV11-3; j_gene: TRBJ2-3; CDR3aa: CASSLERYTDTQYF; CDR3nt: TGTGCCAGCAGCTTAGAACGTTACACAGATACGCAGTATTTT
abundance: NA; d_gene: TRBD1; v_gene: TRBV6-1; j_gene: TRBJ1-1; CDR3aa: CASSRRQGVMDTEAFF; CDR3nt: TGTGCCAGCAGTCGTCGACAGGGAGTCATGGACACTGAAGCTTTCTTT
abundance: NA; d_gene: TRBD2; v_gene: TRBV7-6; j_gene: TRBJ2-3; CDR3aa: CASSSSAASGGASTDTQYF; CDR3nt: TGTGCCAGCAGCTCCTCAGCTGCCAGCGGGGGGGCGAGCACAGATACGCAGTATTTT
abundance: NA; d_gene: NA; v_gene: TRBV6-5; j_gene: TRBJ2-7; CDR3aa: CASSSGLPLSYEQYF; CDR3nt: TGTGCCAGCAGTTCGGGACTTCCCCTCTCCTACGAGCAGTACTTC
abundance: NA; d_gene: NA; v_gene: TRBV5-5; j_gene: TRBJ1-1; CDR3aa: CASIPTGWNTEAFF; CDR3nt: TGTGCCAGCATCCCCACAGGGTGGAACACTGAAGCTTTCTTT
abundance: few; d_gene: NA; v_gene: TRBV5-1; j_gene: TRBJ1-6; CDR3aa: CASSLAERVSSYNSPLHF; CDR3nt: TGCGCCAGCAGCTTGGCTGAGAGAGTTAGCTCCTATAATTCACCCCTCCACTTT
abundance: NA; d_gene: TRBD1; v_gene: TRBV6-1; j_gene: TRBJ1-3; CDR3aa: CASLQGASGNTIYF; CDR3nt: TGTGCCAGCCTCCAGGGGGCGTCCGGAAACACCATATATTTT
abundance: NA; d_gene: TRBD2; v_gene: TRBV5-5; j_gene: TRBJ2-3; CDR3aa: CASSESGGGTQYF; CDR3nt: TGTGCCAGCAGCGAGAGCGGGGGCGGTACGCAGTATTTT
abundance: NA; d_gene: NA; v_gene: TRBV7-2; j_gene: TRBJ1-5; CDR3aa: CASSIGYRAAQHF; CDR3nt: TGTGCCAGCAGCATCGGCTACAGGGCAGCCCAGCATTTT
abundance: NA; d_gene: NA; v_gene: TRBV11-2; j_gene: TRBJ2-7; CDR3aa: CASSSVGPYEQYF; CDR3nt: TGTGCCAGCAGCTCGGTGGGCCCCTACGAGCAGTACTTC
abundance: NA; d_gene: NA; v_gene: TRBV6-2/TRBV6-3; j_gene: TRBJ2-7; CDR3aa: CASSLVDYEQYF; CDR3nt: TGTGCCAGCAGTCTCGTGGATTACGAGCAGTACTTC
abundance: NA; d_gene: TRBD2; v_gene: TRBV24-1; j_gene: TRBJ2-5; CDR3aa: CATGERGQETQYF; CDR3nt: TGTGCCACCGGGGAGCGGGGTCAAGAGACCCAGTACTTC
abundance: NA; d_gene: TRBD2; v_gene: TRBV18; j_gene: TRBJ2-1; CDR3aa: CASSSQTGTTSYNEQFF; CDR3nt: TGTGCCAGCTCATCTCAAACCGGGACTACAAGTTACAATGAGCAGTTCTTC
abundance: NA; d_gene: NA; v_gene: TRBV7-9; j_gene: TRBJ2-5; CDR3aa: CASSPVWQQETQYF; CDR3nt: TGTGCCAGCAGCCCTGTGTGGCAGCAAGAGACCCAGTACTTC
abundance: NA; d_gene: NA; v_gene: TRBV5-1; j_gene: TRBJ1-5; CDR3aa: CASSLEGGVGQPQHF; CDR3nt: TGCGCCAGCAGCTTGGAGGGGGGGGTCGGTCAGCCCCAGCATTTT
abundance: NA; d_gene: TRBD2; v_gene: TRBV10-3; j_gene: TRBJ2-5; CDR3aa: CASSFRAGGPQETQYF; CDR3nt: TGTGCCAGCAGCTTCAGAGCGGGGGGGCCCCAAGAGACCCAGTACTTC
abundance: NA; d_gene: TRBD1; v_gene: TRBV10-1; j_gene: TRBJ2-7; CDR3aa: CASWDRGYEQYF; CDR3nt: TGCGCCAGCTGGGACAGGGGGTACGAGCAGTACTTC
abundance: few; d_gene: NA; v_gene: TRBV28; j_gene: TRBJ1-5; CDR3aa: CASSRSGRDSNQPQHF; CDR3nt: TGTGCCAGCAGTAGATCGGGACGGGATAGCAATCAGCCCCAGCATTTT
abundance: few; d_gene: TRBD1; v_gene: TRBV7-3; j_gene: TRBJ1-5; CDR3aa: CASSPSGGNQPQHF; CDR3nt: TGTGCCAGCAGCCCCTCAGGGGGAAATCAGCCCCAGCATTTT
abundance: NA; d_gene: NA; v_gene: TRBV29-1; j_gene: TRBJ1-2; CDR3aa: CSVNYGYTF; CDR3nt: TGCAGCGTGAACTATGGCTACACCTTC
abundance: NA; d_gene: NA; v_gene: TRBV11-3; j_gene: TRBJ2-6; CDR3aa: CASSLDGQGWNSGANVLTF; CDR3nt: TGTGCCAGCAGCTTAGATGGTCAGGGTTGGAACTCTGGGGCCAACGTCCTGACTTTC
abundance: few; d_gene: NA; v_gene: TRBV5-8; j_gene: TRBJ2-1; CDR3aa: CASSLKLGAIYNEQFF; CDR3nt: TGTGCCAGCAGCTTGAAGCTAGGGGCCATCTACAATGAGCAGTTCTTC